This T cell receptor beta chain was sequenced in a study of regulatory T cells in long-lasting Graves disease. To make TCR beta libraries, researchers used iRepertoire HTBI primers and Arm-PCR of CDR3 regions. TCRdb reprocessed the multiplex PCR reads via MiXCR and lists one record per CDR3 protein. This table holds roughly 500,000 distinct CDR3 sequences, about 14% found once. The time point denotes: newly diagnosed GD, antithyroid drugs for less than 3 months. The authors made the TCR library using RNA they extracted from PBMCs. In its sample, this clonotype was seen many times. The target antigen is unknown. CDR3 length: 16 residues. V lost 5 bases, J lost 6 bases, and 20 bases lay in between. CDR1 and CDR2 from the germline V gene are SEHNR and FQNEAQ (reference sequence). General observations from the study: TRBV28, TRBJ1-2 and TRBJ2-5 emerged as the favored segments in persistent disease.

These same data were also listed under a study on T cells in Graves' hyperthyroidism and ophthalmopathy. From that report: An initial round of RT-PCR targeting the TCR CDR3 relied on the HTBI primer set. In validation, the model predicted ophthalmopathy. These predictions came a median roughly seven months before onset.

The sequence was obtained from a man aged 30 to 45 with Graves disease. The rearrangement links TRBV7-9 to TRBJ2-1; D may be TRBD1 or TRBD2 (6 bases each). Source: peripheral blood mononuclear cells (PBMCs), taken at new diagnosis, from a patient treated with antithyroid drugs. The CDR3 reads CASSRPGERRVNEQFF. DNA of the CDR3: TGTGCCAGCAGCCGCCCAGGGGAAAGGAGGGTCAATGAGCAGTTCTTC.